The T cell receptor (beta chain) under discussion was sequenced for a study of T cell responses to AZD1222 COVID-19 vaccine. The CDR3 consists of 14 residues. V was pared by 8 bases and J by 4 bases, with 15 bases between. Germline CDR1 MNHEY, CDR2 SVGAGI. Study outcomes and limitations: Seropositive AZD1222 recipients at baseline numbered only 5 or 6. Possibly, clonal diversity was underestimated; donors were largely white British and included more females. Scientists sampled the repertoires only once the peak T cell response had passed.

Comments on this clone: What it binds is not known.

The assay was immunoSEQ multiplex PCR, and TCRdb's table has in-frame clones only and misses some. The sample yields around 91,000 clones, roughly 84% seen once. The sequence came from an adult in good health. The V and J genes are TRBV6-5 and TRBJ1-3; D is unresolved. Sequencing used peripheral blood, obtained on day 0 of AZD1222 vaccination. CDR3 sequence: CASSADYMGNTIYF. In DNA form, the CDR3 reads TGTGCCAGCTCCGCAGATTATATGGGAAACACCATATATTTT.